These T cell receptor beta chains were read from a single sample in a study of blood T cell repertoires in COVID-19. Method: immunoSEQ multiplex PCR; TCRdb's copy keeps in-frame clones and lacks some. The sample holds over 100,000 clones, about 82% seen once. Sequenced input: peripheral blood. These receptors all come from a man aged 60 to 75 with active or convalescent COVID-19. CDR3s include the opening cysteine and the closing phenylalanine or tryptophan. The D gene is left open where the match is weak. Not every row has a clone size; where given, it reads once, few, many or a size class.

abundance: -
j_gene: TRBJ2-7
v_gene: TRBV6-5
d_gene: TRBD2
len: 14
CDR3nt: TGTGCCAGCACCTATGGGCGGGAGGAGGGCGAGCAGTACTTC
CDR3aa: CASTYGREEGEQYF

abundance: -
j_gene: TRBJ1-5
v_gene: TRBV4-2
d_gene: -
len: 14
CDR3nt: TGTGCCAGCAGCCACGGGTCAGTCAATCAGCCCCAGCATTTT
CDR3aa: CASSHGSVNQPQHF

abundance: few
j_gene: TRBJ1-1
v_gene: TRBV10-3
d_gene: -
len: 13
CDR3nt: TGTGCCATCAGTGGACAACTGAACACTGAAGCTTTCTTT
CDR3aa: CAISGQLNTEAFF

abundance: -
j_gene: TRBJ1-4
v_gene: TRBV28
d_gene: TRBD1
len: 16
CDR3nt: TGTGCCAGCAGTTTATTTGGGGCAGGGGGGCGTGAAAAACTGTTTTTT
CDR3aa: CASSLFGAGGREKLFF

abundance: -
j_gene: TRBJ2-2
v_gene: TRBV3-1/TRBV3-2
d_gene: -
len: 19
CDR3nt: TGTGCCAGCAGCCCTCTTACCCCACTCAGCGGTTCGAACACCGGGGAGCTGTTTTTT
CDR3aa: CASSPLTPLSGSNTGELFF

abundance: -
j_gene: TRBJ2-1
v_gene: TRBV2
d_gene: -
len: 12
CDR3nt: TGTGCCAGCGGGCAGGGGAATGATGAGCAGTTCTTC
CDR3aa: CASGQGNDEQFF

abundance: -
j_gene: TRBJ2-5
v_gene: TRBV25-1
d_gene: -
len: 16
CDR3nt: TGTGCCAGCAGTGAAATGGGCTTAGGAGGGCGAGGGACCCAGTACTTC
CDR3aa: CASSEMGLGGRGTQYF

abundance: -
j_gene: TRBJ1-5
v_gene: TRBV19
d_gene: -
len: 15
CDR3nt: TGTGCCAGTAGTATTAAATCACAGAATAATCAGCCCCAGCATTTT
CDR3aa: CASSIKSQNNQPQHF

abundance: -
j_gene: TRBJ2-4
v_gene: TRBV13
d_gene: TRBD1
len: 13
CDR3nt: TGTGCCAGCAGCCCACCTCAGGGGGACATTCAGTACTTC
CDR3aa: CASSPPQGDIQYF

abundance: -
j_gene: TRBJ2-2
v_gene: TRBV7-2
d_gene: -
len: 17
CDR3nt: TGTGCCAGCAGCTTAGGAGGAGTCCAAGGACTTGGCGGGGAGCTGTTTTTT
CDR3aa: CASSLGGVQGLGGELFF

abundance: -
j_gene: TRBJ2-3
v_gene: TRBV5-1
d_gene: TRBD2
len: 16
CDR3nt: TGCGCCAGCAGCGTGGGACTAGCGGGAGGAACAGATACGCAGTATTTT
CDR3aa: CASSVGLAGGTDTQYF

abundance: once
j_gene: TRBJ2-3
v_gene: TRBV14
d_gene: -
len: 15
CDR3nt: TGTGCCAGCAGCCAAGATCCCAGGGGCACAGATACGCAGTATTTT
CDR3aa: CASSQDPRGTDTQYF

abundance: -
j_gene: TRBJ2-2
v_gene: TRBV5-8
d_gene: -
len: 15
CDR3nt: TGTGCCAGCAGCTTGGTTTCAGGGCCGACCGGGGAGCTGTTTTTT
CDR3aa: CASSLVSGPTGELFF

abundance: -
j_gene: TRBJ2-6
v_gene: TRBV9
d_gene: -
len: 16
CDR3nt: TGTGCCAGCATGCAAGAGGTTCACTCTGGGGCCAACGTCCTGACTTTC
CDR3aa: CASMQEVHSGANVLTF

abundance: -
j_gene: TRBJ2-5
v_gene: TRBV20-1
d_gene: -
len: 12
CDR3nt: TGCAGTGCTAGTGGGGGAGGAGAGACCCAGTACTTC
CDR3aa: CSASGGGETQYF

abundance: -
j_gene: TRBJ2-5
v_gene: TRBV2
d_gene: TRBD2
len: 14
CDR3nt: TGTGCCACCGGGAGGGGACTAGCGACAGAGACCCAGTACTTC
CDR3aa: CATGRGLATETQYF

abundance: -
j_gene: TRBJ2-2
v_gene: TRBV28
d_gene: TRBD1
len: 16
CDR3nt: TGTGCCAGCAGCTCTTCCGGGACAGGGATCGCCGGGGAGCTGTTTTTT
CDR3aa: CASSSSGTGIAGELFF

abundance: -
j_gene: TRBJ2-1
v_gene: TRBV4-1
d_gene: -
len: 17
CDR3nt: TGCGCCAGCAGCTCCCTCAGCGTTAGGAGCTCCTACAATGAGCAGTTCTTC
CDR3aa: CASSSLSVRSSYNEQFF

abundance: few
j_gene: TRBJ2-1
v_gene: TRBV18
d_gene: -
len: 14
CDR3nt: TGTGCCAGCTCACGGGCCGGTCGTGGAAGTGAGCAGTTCTTC
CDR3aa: CASSRAGRGSEQFF

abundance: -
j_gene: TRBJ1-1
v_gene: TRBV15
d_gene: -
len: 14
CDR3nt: TGTGCCACCAGCAGAGATTGGTCAGGGGCCGGAGCTTTCTTT
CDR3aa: CATSRDWSGAGAFF

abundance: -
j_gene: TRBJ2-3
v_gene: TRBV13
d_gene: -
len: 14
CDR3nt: TGTGCCAGCAGCTTAGGGTCCGAGGGAGATACGCAGTATTTT
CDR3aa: CASSLGSEGDTQYF

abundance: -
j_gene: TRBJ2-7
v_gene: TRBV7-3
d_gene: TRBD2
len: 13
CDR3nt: TGTGCCAGCAGTTTGGCGGGAGGTAACGAGCAGTACTTC
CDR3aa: CASSLAGGNEQYF

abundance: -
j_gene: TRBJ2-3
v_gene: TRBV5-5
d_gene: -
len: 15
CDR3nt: TGTGCCAGCAGCAGGACTGCCGCTGGGAGGGGGACGCAGTATTTT
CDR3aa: CASSRTAAGRGTQYF

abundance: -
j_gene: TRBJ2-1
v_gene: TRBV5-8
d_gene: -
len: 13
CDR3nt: TGTGCCAGCAGCTTGTACAACCAAAATGAGCAGTTCTTC
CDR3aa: CASSLYNQNEQFF

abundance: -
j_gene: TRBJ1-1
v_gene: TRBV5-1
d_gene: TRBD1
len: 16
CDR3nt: TGCGCCAGCAGCCCGGACAGGGGAGGTGTGAACACTGAAGCTTTCTTT
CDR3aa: CASSPDRGGVNTEAFF

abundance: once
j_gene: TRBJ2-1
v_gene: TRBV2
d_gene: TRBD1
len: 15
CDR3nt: TGTGCCAGCAGTGCCGACAGGGGGACGTACAATGAGCAGTTCTTC
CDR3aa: CASSADRGTYNEQFF

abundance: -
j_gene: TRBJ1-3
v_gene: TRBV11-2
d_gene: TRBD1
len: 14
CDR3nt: TGTGCCAGCAGCCTCACGGACAGGGGGAACACCATATATTTT
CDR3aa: CASSLTDRGNTIYF

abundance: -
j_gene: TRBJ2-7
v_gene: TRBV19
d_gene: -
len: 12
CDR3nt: TGTGCCAGTAGTCTGAGGGGGAATGAGCAGTACTTC
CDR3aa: CASSLRGNEQYF

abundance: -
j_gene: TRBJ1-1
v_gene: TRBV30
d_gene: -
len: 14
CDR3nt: TGTGCCTGGGGCGCCCGGATGGGGCGCACTGAAGCTTTCTTT
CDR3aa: CAWGARMGRTEAFF

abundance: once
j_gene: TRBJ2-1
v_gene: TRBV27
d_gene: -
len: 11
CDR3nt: TGTGCCAGCAGTAAGGACTATGAGCAGTTCTTC
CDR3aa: CASSKDYEQFF

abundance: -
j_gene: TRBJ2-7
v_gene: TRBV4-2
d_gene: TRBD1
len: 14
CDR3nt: TGTGCCAGCAGCCAGGACAGGATATCCTACGAGCAGTACTTC
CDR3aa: CASSQDRISYEQYF

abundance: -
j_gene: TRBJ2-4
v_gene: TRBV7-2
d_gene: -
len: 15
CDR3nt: TGTGCCAGCAGCTCATGGGGCGGGGTCTCGGACATTCAGTACTTC
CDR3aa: CASSSWGGVSDIQYF

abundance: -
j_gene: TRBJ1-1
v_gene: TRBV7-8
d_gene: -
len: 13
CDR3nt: TGTGCCAGCAGCATACAAGAGGGGGCTGAAGCTTTCTTT
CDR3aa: CASSIQEGAEAFF

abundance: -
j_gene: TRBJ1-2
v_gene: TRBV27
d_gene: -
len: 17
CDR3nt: TGTGCCAGCAGCCTTAGGGGGGGTAGGGGGAGTCGTTATGGCTACACCTTC
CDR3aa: CASSLRGGRGSRYGYTF

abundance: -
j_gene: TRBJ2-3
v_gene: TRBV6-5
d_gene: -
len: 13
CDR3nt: TGTGCCAGCAGTAGTGAAGGCCCGGGGACGCAGTATTTT
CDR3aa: CASSSEGPGTQYF

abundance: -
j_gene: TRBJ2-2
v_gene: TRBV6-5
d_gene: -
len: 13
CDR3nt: TGTGCCAGCAGTTACCCGTACACCGGGGAGCTGTTTTTT
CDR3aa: CASSYPYTGELFF

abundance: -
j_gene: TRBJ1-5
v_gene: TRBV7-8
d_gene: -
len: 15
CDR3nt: TGTGCCAGCAGCTTAAGGGAAGGGAGCGATCAGCCCCAGCATTTT
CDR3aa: CASSLREGSDQPQHF

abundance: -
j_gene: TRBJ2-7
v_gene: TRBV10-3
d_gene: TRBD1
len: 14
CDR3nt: TGTGCCATCAGTCTTACAGGGGGACGGGACGAGCAGTACTTC
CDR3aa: CAISLTGGRDEQYF

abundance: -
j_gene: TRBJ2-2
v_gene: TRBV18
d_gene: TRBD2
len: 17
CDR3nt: TGTGCCAGCTCACCGGGTACTAGCGGGATGAACACCGGGGAGCTGTTTTTT
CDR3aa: CASSPGTSGMNTGELFF

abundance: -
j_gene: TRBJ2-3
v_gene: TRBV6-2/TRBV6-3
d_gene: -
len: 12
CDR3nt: TGTGCCAGCAGTTACCTAACAGATACGCAGTATTTT
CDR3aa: CASSYLTDTQYF

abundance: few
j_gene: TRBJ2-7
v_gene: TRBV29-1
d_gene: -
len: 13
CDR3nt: TGCAGCGTTGAAGGACGAGACAGCTACGAGCAGTACTTC
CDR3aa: CSVEGRDSYEQYF

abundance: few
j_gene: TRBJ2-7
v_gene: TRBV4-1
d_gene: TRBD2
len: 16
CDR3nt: TGCGCCAGCACCGAGCGGGAGGGCCTCACCACCTACGAGCAGTACTTC
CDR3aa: CASTEREGLTTYEQYF

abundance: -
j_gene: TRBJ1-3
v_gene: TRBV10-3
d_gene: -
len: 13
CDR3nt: TGTGCCATCAGTGAAATGGGGGCAGACACCATATATTTT
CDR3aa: CAISEMGADTIYF

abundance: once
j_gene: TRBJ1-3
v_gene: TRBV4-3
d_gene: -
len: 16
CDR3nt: TGCGCCAGCAGCCAAGATCCCTCGGGCGGGGGAAACACCATATATTTT
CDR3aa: CASSQDPSGGGNTIYF

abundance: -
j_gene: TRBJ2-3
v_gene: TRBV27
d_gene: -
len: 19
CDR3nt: TGTGCCAGCAGTCTAACCGTAGATGGTCCCTCTTACAGCACAGATACGCAGTATTTT
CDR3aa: CASSLTVDGPSYSTDTQYF

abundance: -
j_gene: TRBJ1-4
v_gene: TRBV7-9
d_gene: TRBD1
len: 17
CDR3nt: TGTGCCAGCAGCAATTGGGACAGGGTCACGTCTAATGAAAAACTGTTTTTT
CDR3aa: CASSNWDRVTSNEKLFF

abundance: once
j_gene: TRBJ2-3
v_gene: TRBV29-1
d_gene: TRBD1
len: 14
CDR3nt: TGCAGCGGCACCGGGACAGGGGGCGCGGATACGCAGTATTTT
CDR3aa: CSGTGTGGADTQYF

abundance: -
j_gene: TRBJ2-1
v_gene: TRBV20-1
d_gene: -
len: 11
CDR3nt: TGCAGTGCCAAGCCTACTCCTGAGCAGTTCTTC
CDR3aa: CSAKPTPEQFF

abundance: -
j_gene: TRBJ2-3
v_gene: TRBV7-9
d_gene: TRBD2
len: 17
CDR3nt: TGTGCCAGCAGCTTACCCGGACTAGCGGGGATCACAGATACGCAGTATTTT
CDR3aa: CASSLPGLAGITDTQYF

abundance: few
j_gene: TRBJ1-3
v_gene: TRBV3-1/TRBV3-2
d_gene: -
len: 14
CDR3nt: TGTGCCAGCAGCCGGCAGGGCTCTGGAAACACCATATATTTT
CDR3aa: CASSRQGSGNTIYF

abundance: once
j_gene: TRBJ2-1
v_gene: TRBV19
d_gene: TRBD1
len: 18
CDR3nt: TGTGCCAGTAGTATGGTGGGACAGGGGGGAAAGAAGGACAATGAGCAGTTCTTC
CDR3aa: CASSMVGQGGKKDNEQFF

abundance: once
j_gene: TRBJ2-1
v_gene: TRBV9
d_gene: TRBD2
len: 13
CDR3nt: TGTGCCAGCAGCGCGGGACTAGGGAATGAGCAGTTCTTC
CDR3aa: CASSAGLGNEQFF

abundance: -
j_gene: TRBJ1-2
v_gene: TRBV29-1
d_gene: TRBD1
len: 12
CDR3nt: TGCAGCGTTGAGACAGGGGCGGCTGGCTACACCTTC
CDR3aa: CSVETGAAGYTF

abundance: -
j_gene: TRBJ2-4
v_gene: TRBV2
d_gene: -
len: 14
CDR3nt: TGTGCCAGCAGTGCTTTGGGCAACAAAAACATTCAGTACTTC
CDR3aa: CASSALGNKNIQYF

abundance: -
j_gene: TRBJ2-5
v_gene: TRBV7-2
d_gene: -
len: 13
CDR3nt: TGTGCCAGCACCTTTGAAGTAGAAGAGACCCAGTACTTC
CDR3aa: CASTFEVEETQYF

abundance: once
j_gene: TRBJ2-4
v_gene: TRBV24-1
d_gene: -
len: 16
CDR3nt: TGTGCCACCAGTGATGCTCAAGGAGGGGCCAAAAACATTCAGTACTTC
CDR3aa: CATSDAQGGAKNIQYF

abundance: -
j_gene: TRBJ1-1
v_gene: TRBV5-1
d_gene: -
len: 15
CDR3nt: TGCGCCAGCAGCTTGGGAGGCGCCCAGGGCACTGAAGCTTTCTTT
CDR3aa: CASSLGGAQGTEAFF

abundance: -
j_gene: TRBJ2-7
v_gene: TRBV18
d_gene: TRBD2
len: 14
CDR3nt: TGTGCCAGCTCACCCGGGACTAGCGGACTGGAGCAGTACTTC
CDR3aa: CASSPGTSGLEQYF